The 23 T cell receptor beta chains reported below all come from one sample, sequenced in a study of blood T cell repertoires in COVID-19 (dated by TCRdb to 2019 to 2021). Library preparation used the immunoSEQ multiplex PCR assay. In its TCRdb copy, this immuneACCESS table keeps in-frame sequences only and misses some clones. Where compared with another copy, unresolved V genes explain less than half of these, and the others have no known cause. For this sample the table gives about 120,000 clones, of which around 81% were detected only once. Clones ranked in the top ten supply about 2% of the sample. Sequencing was done on a sample of peripheral blood. The receptor source for this set is a man in his 70s with acute or convalescent COVID-19.

The chain joins TRBV19 to TRBJ2-5, with D maybe TRBD2 (6 bases). The germline CDR1 and CDR2 sequences are LNHDA and SQIVND (reference sequence). The CDR3 runs 14 residues. Trimming removed 5 bases from V and 3 bases from J, with 13 bases in between. CDR3 bases: TGTGCCAGTAGTGCAAGGTTAGCGGAAGAGACCCAGTACTTC. This gives the protein CASSARLAEETQYF.

J is TRBJ1-1 and V is TRBV5-1; possibly TRBD1 for D (5 bases). Germline V gene sequence: CDR1 SGHRS, CDR2 YFSETQ. V lost 0 bases, J lost 0 bases, and 21 bases lay in between. The CDR3 loop spans 19 amino acids. The CDR3 spells CASSLGGPPWTPLNTEAFF. DNA of the CDR3: TGCGCCAGCAGCTTGGGAGGTCCCCCTTGGACACCCTTGAACACTGAAGCTTTCTTT.

The CDR3 protein is CASSIAGTVHSGNTIYF. CDR3 DNA sequence: TGTGCCAGTAGTATTGCCGGGACAGTGCACTCTGGAAACACCATATATTTT. V usage is TRBV19 and J usage is TRBJ1-3; 7 nucleotides align to TRBD1. The V and J ends lost 3 bases and 0 bases, in that order; junction bases with no gene match: 8. Germline CDR1 reads LNHDA; CDR2 reads SQIVND (reference sequence). This CDR3 is built from 17 residues.

The chain joins TRBV5-6 to TRBJ1-1; D is ambiguous. The CDR3 is made up of 16 amino acids. The ends were cut back, 1 base at V and 0 bases at J, with 13 bases in the middle. Germline CDR1 reads SGHDT; CDR2 reads YYEEEE. The CDR3 DNA follows: TGTGCCAGCAGCTTGTTCGCGGGAACGGTGAACACTGAAGCTTTCTTT. It codes for CASSLFAGTVNTEAFF.

This clone appeared a few times. The chain employs TRBV28 and TRBJ2-7, with 9 bases matching TRBD1. CDR1 MDHEN and CDR2 SYDVKM come from the germline V gene. V shed 7 bases and J 4 bases; nucleotides not matched to a gene: 11. The CDR3 is 15 residues long. DNA for the CDR3: TGTGCCAGCACGGGCCAGGACAGGGGTCTATACGAGCAGTACTTC. Residues: CASTGQDRGLYEQYF.

This clone was seen a single time. This sequence joins TRBV5-1 and TRBJ2-6, with 7 positions matching TRBD2. Per germline, CDR1 SGHRS and CDR2 YFSETQ. V was pared by 5 bases and J by 2 bases, with 1 base of the junction left unmatched. The CDR3 runs 14 residues. This chain's CDR3 is CASSTSAGANVLTF. The CDR3 DNA is TGCGCCAGCAGTACTAGCGCTGGGGCCAACGTCCTGACTTTC.

The J gene is TRBJ1-2, the V gene TRBV7-9; perhaps TRBD1 as D (6 bases). Between the trimmed V and J ends, which lost 2 bases and 4 bases, there was a span of 11 bases. CDR3 length equals 14 residues. From germline, CDR1 is SEHNR and CDR2 FQNEAQ (reference sequence). CDR3 nucleotide sequence: TGTGCCAGCAGCTTATCGGGGGGCCGCTATGGCTACACCTTC. This encodes CASSLSGGRYGYTF.

This chain joins TRBV7-8 and TRBJ2-1; a weak D match, TRBD1 (5 bases). Trimming left V 0 bases short and J 2 bases short, with 8 bases between. Germline CDR1 is SGHVS and CDR2 is FQNEAQ. The CDR3 totals 15 residues. CDR3 residues: CASSLALTAYNEQFF. The CDR3 DNA reads as TGTGCCAGCAGCTTAGCGCTGACAGCCTACAATGAGCAGTTCTTC.

The V and J genes are TRBV5-1 and TRBJ1-2; perhaps TRBD1 as D (6 bases). There are 14 residues in the CDR3. The V gene lost 5 bases and the J gene lost 0 bases, with 11 bases spanning the gap. Germline V lookup: CDR1 SGHRS, CDR2 YFSETQ. In DNA form, the CDR3 reads TGCGCCAGCAGGGAGACAGGACCTAACTATGGCTACACCTTC. Its translation: CASRETGPNYGYTF.

Of note for this clone: Other DNA sequences in the same sample also yield this CDR3. The rearrangement links TRBV18 to TRBJ2-7; 13 nucleotides agree with TRBD2. CDR1 is KGHSH, CDR2 LQKENI, per germline. Unmatched junction bases numbered 0, after V lost 3 bases and J lost 4 bases. There are 14 residues in the CDR3. CDR3 residues: CASSPTSGGYEQYF. In DNA form, the CDR3 reads TGTGCCAGCTCACCGACTAGCGGGGGGTACGAGCAGTACTTC.

The rearrangement links TRBV18 to TRBJ2-7, with a possible D match to TRBD2 (5 bases). The CDR3 covers 12 residues. Trimming stripped 2 bases from V and 6 bases from J, with 8 bases between. Germline CDR1 reads KGHSH; CDR2 reads LQKENI. Here the CDR3 DNA reads TGTGCCAGCTCACCAAGGGCGGGCGAGCAGTACTTC. Its protein product is CASSPRAGEQYF.

The chain is built from TRBV9 and TRBJ1-1; no definite D call. Trimming took off 3 bases at V and 0 bases at J, with 15 bases between the two ends. The germline CDR1 and CDR2 sequences are SGDLS and YYNGEE. The CDR3 is 16 residues long. The CDR3 DNA reads as TGTGCCAGCAGCGCGCGGCCCCCAGACCTGAACACTGAAGCTTTCTTT. Translating it yields CASSARPPDLNTEAFF.

V and J are TRBV21-1 and TRBJ1-4. TRBV21-1 is given as a pseudogene. This CDR3 is 17 amino acids long. The CDR3, as DNA: TGTGCCAGCAGCAGAAATGGGGCCCTTCGAGGGAGGGAAAAACTGTTTTTT. It yields the protein CASSRNGALRGREKLFF.

J is TRBJ2-1 and V is TRBV9, with 8 bases that match TRBD1. V gave up 3 bases and J gave up 2 bases; unmatched junction bases: 7. Germline values: CDR1 SGDLS, CDR2 YYNGEE. The CDR3 covers 16 residues. The CDR3 nucleotides read TGTGCCAGCAGCGCTTGGACAGGGTTGGCCTACAATGAGCAGTTCTTC. Protein product: CASSAWTGLAYNEQFF.

CDR3 nucleotide sequence: TGTGCCTGGAGTGTAGGTGGACAGGGAGATACGCAGTATTTT. It yields the protein CAWSVGGQGDTQYF. The chain combines TRBV30 with TRBJ2-3, with 8 bases that match TRBD1. The V gene end was trimmed by 0 bases and the J gene end by 5 bases; junction bases not matched to a gene: 4. Germline loops: CDR1 GTSNPN, CDR2 SVGIG (reference sequence). There are 14 residues in the CDR3.

V and J are TRBV18 and TRBJ1-1; D is undetermined. In germline, CDR1 is KGHSH, CDR2 LQKENI. V was trimmed by 2 bases and J by 1 base, leaving 20 bases between them. This CDR3 region has 18 residues. The CDR3 DNA reads as TGTGCCAGCTCACCATTAGTAAAGCCGTTCCGGGGGAACACTGAAGCTTTCTTT. Protein: CASSPLVKPFRGNTEAFF. Looking up the rest from reference TRBV18 and TRBJ1-1 gives the full variable domain: NAGVMQNPRHLVRRRGQEARLRCSPMKGHSHVYWYRQLPEEGLKFMVYLQKENIIDESGMPKERFSAEFPKEGPSILRIQQVVRGDSAAYFCASSPLVKPFRGNTEAFFGQGTRLTVV.

The chain employs TRBV14 and TRBJ1-1; 8 bases are a match to TRBD1. Looked up from germline, CDR1 is SGHDN and CDR2 is FVKESK. The J segment lost 4 bases and the V segment lost 4 bases, leaving 8 bases of the junction unmatched. This CDR3 spans 15 amino acids. The CDR3 is CASSPVTGERTEAFF. The CDR3, as DNA: TGTGCCAGCAGCCCCGTGACAGGGGAGCGCACTGAAGCTTTCTTT.

The CDR3 DNA reads as TGCGCCAGCAGCCTTACAGGGATGAGCAATCAGCCCCAGCATTTT. Its translation: CASSLTGMSNQPQHF. V and J are TRBV5-1 and TRBJ1-5; the D gene is possibly TRBD1 (6 bases). Germline V CDR1 and CDR2: SGHRS, YFSETQ. The CDR3 extends over 15 amino acids. V gave up 4 bases and J gave up 1 base, with 12 bases separating them. Full variable domain (outside the CDR3, taken from reference TRBV5-1 and TRBJ1-5): KAGVTQTPRYLIKTRGQQVTLSCSPISGHRSVSWYQQTPGQGLQFLFEYFSETQRNKGNFPGRFSGRQFSNSRSEMNVSTLELGDSALYLCASSLTGMSNQPQHFGDGTRLSIL.

This clone was found a few times. The chain joins TRBV9 to TRBJ2-2, with a possible D match to TRBD1 (6 bases). Germline-derived CDR1 and CDR2 are SGDLS and YYNGEE. Trimming took off 0 bases at V and 9 bases at J, with 9 bases between the two ends. This CDR3 comprises 13 residues. In DNA form, the CDR3 reads TGTGCCAGCAGCGTAGGGGGGCACAGGGAGCTGTTTTTT. It is translated as CASSVGGHRELFF.

The rearrangement uses TRBV7-9 and TRBJ2-1, with 8 bases that match TRBD1. The V gene end was trimmed by 5 bases and the J gene end by 4 bases; junction bases not matched to a gene: 7. Germline values: CDR1 SEHNR, CDR2 FQNEAQ (reference sequence). This CDR3 contains 15 residues. CDR3 in DNA: TGTGCCAGCAGCCCCCTGGACAGGGATTACAATGAGCAGTTCTTC. As protein: CASSPLDRDYNEQFF.

The chain has TRBV7-2 and TRBJ1-6; D remains unclear. The CDR3 runs 16 residues. Germline CDR1 and CDR2: SGHTA and FQGNSA. Trimming took 6 bases from V and 5 from J, leaving 17 bases between them. The CDR3: CASSQNGRGNNSPLHF. DNA for the CDR3: TGTGCCAGCAGTCAAAACGGACGGGGAAATAATTCACCCCTCCACTTT.

The J gene is TRBJ1-3, the V gene TRBV6-6, with D uncertain. This CDR3 is built from 14 residues. The V gene lost 5 bases and the J gene lost 1 base, with 9 bases spanning the gap. Germline V CDR1 and CDR2: MNHNY, SVGAGI (reference sequence). The CDR3 DNA follows: TGTGCCAGCAGTACAGCAGGTTCTGGAAACACCATATATTTT. Amino acids: CASSTAGSGNTIYF.

V and J are TRBV7-9 and TRBJ2-7; unclear D gene. Between the trimmed V and J ends, which lost 2 bases and 1 base, there was a span of 6 bases. CDR3 length: 13 amino acids. Germline loops: CDR1 SEHNR, CDR2 FQNEAQ (reference sequence). Written as DNA, the CDR3 is TGTGCCAGCAGCTTACACAGTTCCTACGAGCAGTACTTC. Encoded protein: CASSLHSSYEQYF. Full variable domain (remainder filled in from reference TRBV7-9 and TRBJ2-7): DTGVSQNPRHKITKRGQNVTFRCDPISEHNRLYWYRQTLGQGPEFLTYFQNEAQLEKSRLLSDRFSAERPKGSFSTLEIQRTEQGDSAMYLCASSLHSSYEQYFGPGTRLTVT.